Below, 30 T cell receptor beta chains from the same sample are listed, as sequenced in a study of T cell repertoires in cytomegalovirus infection. Via MiXCR, TCRdb re-called the reads, giving one row per CDR3 protein. Of around 490,000 distinct CDR3 sequences listed, more than 25% were seen once; the top ten hold roughly 13%. The sequenced sample consisted of PBMCs. These receptors came from a human donor in good health (CMV status not recorded). Some clones in this sample may be carry-over from other donors' samples.

A note on this clonotype: A much larger clone is a single base away; this may be a read error. The chain couples TRBV7-9 to TRBJ2-3; D not resolved. The germline CDR1 and CDR2 sequences are SEHNR and FQNEAQ (reference sequence). The CDR3 runs 14 residues. Trimming shortened V by 5 bases and J by 6 bases, and 15 bases separated the two germline ends. CDR3 bases: TGTGCCAGCAGCCCCGAACGGCCCCCCGATACGCAGTATTTT. The encoded protein is CASSPERPPDTQYF.

This clonotype has a count of ten or more. The V call is TRBV7-2, the J call TRBJ2-1; D assignment may be TRBD1 or TRBD2 (6 bases each). The CDR3 has 15 residues. Between the trimmed V and J ends, which lost 1 base and 1 base, there was a span of 8 bases. Germline CDR1 SGHTA, CDR2 FQGNSA. CDR3 protein: CASSLGGASYNEQFF. DNA for the CDR3: TGTGCCAGCAGCTTAGGGGGGGCATCCTACAATGAGCAGTTCTTC.

The V gene is TRBV6-2 or TRBV6-3, the J gene TRBJ1-5; a weak D match, TRBD1 (5 bases). Germline V CDR1 and CDR2: MNHEY, SVGEGT. This CDR3 spans 15 amino acids. Trimming took 4 bases from V and 0 from J, leaving 10 bases between them. The CDR3 sequence is CASSSRTYSNQPQHF. DNA of the CDR3: TGTGCCAGCAGTTCACGGACATATAGCAATCAGCCCCAGCATTTT.

This clonotype was observed many times. V gene TRBV7-2 combines with J gene TRBJ1-5; D call uncertain. This CDR3 comprises 14 residues. Germline values: CDR1 SGHTA, CDR2 FQGNSA. V was clipped by 5 bases and J by 0 bases, with 8 bases between them. CDR3 bases: TGTGCCAGCAGCCCCCGGAATAGCAATCAGCCCCAGCATTTT. Amino acid sequence: CASSPRNSNQPQHF.

J is TRBJ2-5 and V is TRBV4-3; the match to TRBD2 covers 10 bases. The CDR3 has 19 residues. Trimming at V came to 0 bases and at J to 0 bases, leaving 10 bases not matched to a gene. Per germline, CDR1 LGHNA and CDR2 YSLEER. CDR3: CASSQDLASGSAYQETQYF. Written as DNA, the CDR3 is TGCGCCAGCAGCCAAGATTTGGCTAGCGGGAGTGCCTACCAAGAGACCCAGTACTTC.

The V and J genes are TRBV7-4 and TRBJ1-1, with D perhaps matching TRBD1 (5 bases). Germline values: CDR1 SGHVT, CDR2 SQSDAQ. The V end lost 4 bases, the J end lost 3 bases, and 12 bases lay between the germline ends. The CDR3 consists of 14 residues. The CDR3 DNA reads as TGTGCCAGCAGCTGCAGGGCGACCTACACTGAAGCTTTCTTT. It encodes CASSCRATYTEAFF. Drawing the rest from reference TRBV7-4 and TRBJ1-1, the complete variable domain is GAGVSQSPRYKVAKRGRDVALRCDSISGHVTLYWYRQTLGQGSEVLTYSQSDAQRDKSGRPSGRFSAERPERSVSTLKIQRTEQGDSAVYLCASSCRATYTEAFFGQGTRLTVV.

This clonotype was counted a few times. The chain is built from TRBV2 and TRBJ1-5; D remains unclear. With 2 bases removed from V and 1 base from J, the gap between germline ends came to 9 bases. The CDR3 is 15 amino acids. Germline CDR1 is SNHLY and CDR2 is FYNNEI. This CDR3 reads CASSETGQSNQPQHF. CDR3 sequence (DNA): TGTGCCAGCAGTGAAACGGGTCAGAGCAATCAGCCCCAGCATTTT.

This clonotype occurred a few times. The chain uses TRBV30 and TRBJ1-1, with 8 bases lining up with TRBD1. Germline CDR1 and CDR2: GTSNPN and SVGIG (reference sequence). The CDR3 loop spans 14 amino acids. Losses at the gene ends were 3 bases for V and 1 base for J; bases not matched to a gene: 4. The DNA of the CDR3 is TGTGCCTGGAGCCCCGGGACAGGGAACACTGAAGCTTTCTTT. Translated, it gives CAWSPGTGNTEAFF.

V gene TRBV27 combines with J gene TRBJ2-6; 10 bases line up with TRBD1. J gave up 1 base and V 3 bases, and 3 bases lay outside the gene matches. Germline assignment: CDR1 MNHEY and CDR2 SMNVEV (reference sequence). The CDR3 totals 17 residues. This CDR3 is CASSFDRGRSGANVLTF. In DNA form, the CDR3 reads TGTGCCAGCAGTTTTGACAGGGGGCGATCTGGGGCCAACGTCCTGACTTTC.

The sample holds a few counts of this clonotype. The rearrangement uses TRBV6-1 and TRBJ1-1; 9 bases line up with TRBD1. The CDR3 has 15 residues. V shed 2 bases, J shed 3 bases, and the junction held 4 bases outside the gene matches. The V gene's germline CDR1 is MNHNS and CDR2 SASEGT. Written as DNA, the CDR3 is TGTGCCAGCAGTGAATGGACAGGGGCAGACACTGAAGCTTTCTTT. Amino acids: CASSEWTGADTEAFF.

This clonotype was seen more than once but under ten times. The chain combines TRBV5-1 with TRBJ2-1; perhaps TRBD1 as D (6 bases). V was cut by 2 bases and J by 2 bases, with 8 bases left in between. The CDR3 consists of 14 residues. The germline V gene has CDR1 SGHRS and CDR2 YFSETQ. The CDR3 DNA sequence: TGCGCCAGCAGCTTCGGACAGACCTACAATGAGCAGTTCTTC. Translated, it gives CASSFGQTYNEQFF. Variable domain in full (rest from reference TRBV5-1 and TRBJ2-1): KAGVTQTPRYLIKTRGQQVTLSCSPISGHRSVSWYQQTPGQGLQFLFEYFSETQRNKGNFPGRFSGRQFSNSRSEMNVSTLELGDSALYLCASSFGQTYNEQFFGPGTRLTVL.

The chain links TRBV30 to TRBJ2-1; 8 bases agree with TRBD2. Per germline, CDR1 GTSNPN and CDR2 SVGIG (reference sequence). J was trimmed by 4 bases and V by 3 bases; bases with no gene match: 5. This CDR3 is 14 amino acids long. The CDR3 DNA follows: TGTGCCTGGAGCGGGGGCGGGGGGTACAATGAGCAGTTCTTC. Protein sequence: CAWSGGGGYNEQFF.

This clonotype was counted ten times or more. This chain uses TRBV6-2 or TRBV6-3 with TRBJ2-1; 7 bases are a match to TRBD2. V lost 8 bases, J lost 7 bases, and 8 bases stayed unmatched. Germline V gives CDR1 MNHEY, CDR2 SVGEGT. The CDR3 has 13 amino acids. CDR3: CASEGGAWNEQFF. In DNA form, the CDR3 reads TGTGCCAGCGAGGGAGGGGCCTGGAATGAGCAGTTCTTC.

This clonotype was seen many times. The rearrangement links TRBV6-2 or TRBV6-3 to TRBJ2-2; D uncertain. This CDR3 is built from 19 residues. Trimming left V 0 bases short and J 2 bases short, with 19 bases between. Germline loops: CDR1 MNHEY, CDR2 SVGEGT. The CDR3 is CASSYSMAFRPDNTGELFF. CDR3 nucleotides: TGTGCCAGCAGTTACTCGATGGCGTTTCGTCCCGACAACACCGGGGAGCTGTTTTTT.

This clonotype occurred a few times. J is TRBJ2-3 and V is TRBV24-1; tentatively, D is TRBD2 (5 bases). The CDR3 totals 13 residues. From germline, CDR1 is KGHDR and CDR2 SFDVKD. The V end was cut by 4 bases, the J end by 6 bases, with 10 bases between. DNA for the CDR3: TGTGCCACCAGTGACATACTAGGGGATACGCAGTATTTT. As protein: CATSDILGDTQYF.

The J gene is TRBJ2-7, the V gene TRBV7-2, with D possibly matching TRBD2 (6 bases). V was pared by 1 base and J by 3 bases, with 13 bases between. The V gene's germline CDR1 is SGHTA and CDR2 FQGNSA. The CDR3 extends over 15 amino acids. The CDR3 is CASSLEGTAVYEQYF. DNA for the CDR3: TGTGCCAGCAGCTTAGAAGGGACTGCCGTCTACGAGCAGTACTTC.

The genes are TRBV6-6 and TRBJ2-1, with 9 bases matching TRBD1. Losses at the gene ends were 0 bases for V and 7 bases for J; bases not matched to a gene: 4. The length of the CDR3 is 15 residues. CDR1 is MNHNY and CDR2 is SVGAGI in the germline V gene (reference sequence). CDR3 in amino acids: CASSYSGTGRNEQFF. CDR3 sequence (DNA): TGTGCCAGCAGTTACTCTGGGACAGGGAGGAATGAGCAGTTCTTC.

The chain links TRBV28 to TRBJ2-7; D is perhaps TRBD2 (6 bases). CDR1 is MDHEN, CDR2 SYDVKM, per germline. Between the trimmed V and J ends, which lost 5 bases and 3 bases, there was a span of 8 bases. The CDR3 is 12 residues long. CDR3 DNA sequence: TGTGCCAGCAGTGCGGGAAACTACGAGCAGTACTTC. Translating gives CASSAGNYEQYF.

In regard to this clonotype: At one of its ends the junction is not consistent with the germline gene, which may arise from a read error. The rearrangement links TRBV7-7 to TRBJ2-3; D is possibly TRBD1 or TRBD2 (6 bases each). Germline loops: CDR1 SSHAT, CDR2 FNYEAQ (reference sequence). The CDR3 is 14 residues long. In DNA, the CDR3 is TGTGCTAGCAGCTTAGGGGGGACTTTCGATACGCAGTATTTT. Encoded protein: CASSLGGTFDTQYF. The whole variable domain, filled in from reference TRBV7-7 and TRBJ2-3, reads GAGVSQSPRYKVTKRGQDVTLRCDPISSHATLYWYQQALGQGPEFLTYFNYEAQPDKSGLPSDRFSAERPEGSISTLTIQRTEQRDSAMYRCASSLGGTFDTQYFGPGTRLTVL.

This clonotype was seen more than once but under ten times. At one end, the junction sequence differs from germline, possibly due to a read error. The chain has TRBV7-9 and TRBJ2-5, with 11 bases matching TRBD2. This CDR3 is 14 amino acids long. The germline V gene encodes CDR1 SEHNR and CDR2 FQNEAQ (reference sequence). CDR3 bases: TGTGCCAGCAGCCTAGCGGGAGGAAAAGAGACCCAGTACTTC. Protein product: CASSLAGGKETQYF.

The chain carries TRBV19 and TRBJ1-1, with no clear D. CDR1 and CDR2 (germline): LNHDA, SQIVND (reference sequence). This CDR3 is 13 amino acids long. V gave up 6 bases and J gave up 4 bases, with 12 bases separating them. In DNA form, the CDR3 reads TGTGCCAGTAGAACCTCTCCGGGCACTGAAGCTTTCTTT. Translation: CASRTSPGTEAFF. The full variable domain, with the rest looked up from reference TRBV19 and TRBJ1-1, is DGGITQSPKYLFRKEGQNVTLSCEQNLNHDAMYWYRQDPGQGLRLIYYSQIVNDFQKGDIAEGYSVSREKKESFPLTVTSAQKNPTAFYLCASRTSPGTEAFFGQGTRLTVV.

This rearrangement joins TRBV7-9 to TRBJ1-1; TRBD1 aligns across 10 bases. Germline CDR1 and CDR2: SEHNR and FQNEAQ (reference sequence). J was trimmed by 7 bases and V by 5 bases; bases with no gene match: 10. CDR3 length equals 15 residues. In DNA, the CDR3 is TGTGCCAGCAGCATACCCGACAGGGGGCTTAGTGAAGCTTTCTTT. It specifies CASSIPDRGLSEAFF.

This sequence joins TRBV6-2 or TRBV6-3 and TRBJ2-2; TRBD1 aligns across 7 bases. The CDR3 is 15 residues long. Germline CDR1 and CDR2: MNHEY and SVGEGT. The ends lost 6 bases at V and 5 bases at J; junction bases unmatched: 9. CDR3 sequence: CASSRQGRETGELFF. The CDR3 DNA reads as TGTGCCAGCAGCCGACAGGGCCGAGAAACCGGGGAGCTGTTTTTT.

This clonotype was found a few times. CDR3 residues: CASSLAGDLETQYF. The CDR3 nucleotides are TGTGCCAGCAGCTTAGCAGGGGACTTAGAGACCCAGTACTTC. This chain uses TRBV7-9 with TRBJ2-5; the D gene is possibly TRBD2 (6 bases). This CDR3 spans 14 amino acids. The V end was cut by 0 bases, the J end by 4 bases, with 9 bases between. The V gene's germline CDR1 is SEHNR and CDR2 FQNEAQ (reference sequence).

This clonotype was recorded a few times. The chain carries TRBV4-2 and TRBJ2-7; 11 bases are a match to TRBD2. Per the germline V gene, CDR1 is LGHNA and CDR2 is YNFKEQ. V lost 1 base, J lost 5 bases, and 10 bases stayed unmatched. The CDR3 has 17 amino acids. CDR3 bases: TGTGCCAGCAGCCAAGGCTCGACTAGCGGGATACCCCACGAGCAGTACTTC. Its translation: CASSQGSTSGIPHEQYF.

This clonotype appeared a single time. This rearrangement joins TRBV29-1 to TRBJ1-1; tentatively, D is TRBD1 (5 bases). The germline V gene encodes CDR1 SQVTM and CDR2 ANQGSEA. V gave up 8 bases and J gave up 5 bases, with 12 bases separating them. The CDR3 totals 11 residues. In DNA, the CDR3 is TGCAGCTTCGGGGGGGGTACTGAAGCTTTCTTT. This codes for CSFGGGTEAFF.

The sample holds many counts of this clonotype. The J gene is TRBJ2-5, the V gene TRBV12-3 or TRBV12-4; D perhaps matches TRBD1 (6 bases). CDR3 length: 13 residues. The V end lost 7 bases, the J end lost 7 bases, and 16 bases lay between the germline ends. The DNA of the CDR3 is TGTGCCAGCACCTTAGGGGGAGTGGGGACCCAGTACTTC. It is translated as CASTLGGVGTQYF.

This clonotype appeared a few times. The chain recombines TRBV12-3 or TRBV12-4 with TRBJ1-5, with no clear D. Between the trimmed V and J ends, which lost 2 bases and 7 bases, there was a span of 12 bases. The CDR3 sequence is 14 residues long. CDR3 sequence (DNA): TGTGCCAGCAGTTTAAGAGAGGCTGGCCAGCCCCAGCATTTT. Its translation: CASSLREAGQPQHF.

The V and J genes are TRBV20-1 and TRBJ2-5; D call uncertain. Germline V gene sequence: CDR1 DFQATT, CDR2 SNEGSKA (reference sequence). V was clipped by 2 bases and J by 2 bases, with 12 bases between them. The CDR3 length is 14 residues. The CDR3 protein is CSARPRAPQETQYF. The CDR3 DNA sequence: TGCAGTGCTAGACCCCGGGCCCCTCAAGAGACCCAGTACTTC.

The chain links TRBV7-6 to TRBJ2-4, with D tentatively TRBD2 (6 bases). Germline CDR1 SGHVS, CDR2 FNYEAQ. The CDR3 has 18 residues. V shed 1 base and J shed 1 base, with 17 bases lying between them. CDR3 protein: CASSLVHRGGYAKNIQYF. The DNA for the CDR3 is TGTGCCAGCAGCTTAGTTCATCGAGGAGGGTATGCCAAAAACATTCAGTACTTC.